This TCR beta chain is from a study of T cells in localized non-small cell lung cancer. Broader study findings: Among blood samples, higher T cell density accompanied longer overall survival. The study found T cell clonality highest in uninvolved adjacent lung, above tumor. The study sequenced only one region of the tumor. As a result, intratumor heterogeneity could not be excluded and remains possible. In adjacent lung, a median roughly 62 of the top 100 tumor clones were found.

This CDR3 contains 15 residues. Trimming left V 10 bases short and J 3 bases short, with 19 bases between. Germline V lookup: CDR1 SNHLY, CDR2 FYNNEI. Assay: immunoSEQ multiplex PCR; the TCRdb copy retains only in-frame clones and omits some. The data show approximately 28,000 clones, roughly 90% seen once. A word on this clone: The target antigen is unknown.

The source material was peripheral blood mononuclear cells, sampled before any cancer treatment. This sequence was found in a woman aged 35 to 70 with stage III lung adenocarcinoma. The rearrangement links TRBV2 to TRBJ1-5; D is possibly TRBD1 (5 bases). As DNA, the CDR3 is TGTGCCACCCGGTCGGGACGCGGGACCAATCAGCCCCAGCATTTT. Amino acid sequence: CATRSGRGTNQPQHF.